This T cell receptor (beta chain) was sequenced during a study of Ad26.COV2.S vaccination and SARS-CoV-2 variants. Study results and limitations: The breadth of spike-specific CD8+ and CD4+ T cell responses after vaccination was reportedly substantial. Placebo recipients and vaccine recipients were similar in non-spike TCR breadth.

This clone came up a few times. Its specificity is not known. The CDR3 is 13 amino acids. Germline V gene data show CDR1 as GTSNPN and CDR2 as SVGIG (reference sequence). After removal of 7 bases from V and 0 bases from J, the junction contained 5 bases not matched to a gene. This sample's treatment: around 19 received Ad26.COV2.S at low or high dose, single or two shots; 5 received placebo; per-sample allocation not given. Samples analyzed were those drawn on day 63 after the first vaccine or placebo injection. In Boston, an adult donor aged 18-55 years took part. Wuhan-strain spike was delivered by a replication-incompetent Ad26 vector. This table comes from immunoSEQ multiplex PCR, and its TCRdb copy is limited to in-frame clones, with some not included. The table includes under 550,000 clones, 90% detected once.

The source was peripheral blood, collected in a trial of Ad26.COV2.S vaccine versus placebo. This sequence was found in a person aged 18-65 years who received the Ad26.COV2.S COVID-19 vaccine or a placebo. The V call is TRBV30, the J call TRBJ2-7; 8 bases agree with TRBD2. CDR3 loop: CASKRGYSYEQYF. CDR3 bases: TGTGCCTCAAAGCGGGGGTACTCCTACGAGCAGTACTTC.